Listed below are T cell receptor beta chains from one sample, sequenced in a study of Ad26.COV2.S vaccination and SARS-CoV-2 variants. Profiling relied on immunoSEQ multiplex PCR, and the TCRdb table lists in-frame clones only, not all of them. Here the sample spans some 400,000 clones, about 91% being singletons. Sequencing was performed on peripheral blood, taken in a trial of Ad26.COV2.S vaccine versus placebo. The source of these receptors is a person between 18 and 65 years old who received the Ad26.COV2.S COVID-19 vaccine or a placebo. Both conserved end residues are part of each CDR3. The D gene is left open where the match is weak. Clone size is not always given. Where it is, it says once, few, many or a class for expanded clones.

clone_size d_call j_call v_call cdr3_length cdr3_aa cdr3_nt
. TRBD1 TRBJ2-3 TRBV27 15 CASSSDRGPGDTQYF TGTGCCAGCAGTTCGGACAGGGGGCCAGGAGATACGCAGTATTTT
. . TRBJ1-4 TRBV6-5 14 CASNWDLKGEKLFF TGTGCCAGCAATTGGGACCTCAAAGGGGAAAAACTGTTTTTT
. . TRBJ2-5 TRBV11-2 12 CASQARGETQYF TGTGCCAGCCAGGCCCGAGGGGAGACCCAGTACTTC
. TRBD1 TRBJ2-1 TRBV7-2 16 CASSLAGTGIYNEQFF TGTGCCAGCAGCTTAGCCGGGACAGGGATCTACAATGAGCAGTTCTTC
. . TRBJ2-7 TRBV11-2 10 CASSQETQYF TGTGCCAGCAGCCAGGAGACGCAGTACTTC
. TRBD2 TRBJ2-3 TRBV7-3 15 CASRKAGLAVDTQYF TGTGCCAGCAGAAAAGCAGGACTAGCGGTCGATACGCAGTATTTT
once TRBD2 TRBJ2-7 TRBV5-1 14 CASSLASGSGEQYF TGCGCCAGCAGCTTGGCCAGCGGGAGCGGAGAGCAGTACTTC
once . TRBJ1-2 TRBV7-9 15 CASSPVGIPPLGYTF TGTGCCAGCAGCCCTGTAGGAATACCGCCGCTTGGCTACACCTTC
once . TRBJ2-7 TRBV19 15 CASSITLPGLGEQYF TGTGCCAGTAGTATCACTCTGCCAGGTCTCGGCGAGCAGTACTTC
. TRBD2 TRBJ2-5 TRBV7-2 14 CASSWGLAEETQYF TGTGCCAGCAGCTGGGGACTAGCGGAAGAGACCCAGTACTTC
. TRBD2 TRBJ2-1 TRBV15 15 CATSRASGLVNEQFF TGTGCCACCAGCAGAGCGTCGGGACTAGTAAATGAGCAGTTCTTC
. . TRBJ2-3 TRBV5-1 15 CASSLDLPSTDTQYF TGCGCCAGCAGCTTAGATCTCCCTTCCACAGATACGCAGTATTTT
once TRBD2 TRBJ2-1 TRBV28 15 CASSLGGRRLSEQFF TGTGCCAGCAGTTTGGGCGGGAGACGTTTGAGTGAGCAGTTCTTC
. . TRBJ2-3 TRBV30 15 CAWSVGSSSTDTQYF TGTGCCTGGAGTGTAGGTTCCTCTAGCACAGATACGCAGTATTTT
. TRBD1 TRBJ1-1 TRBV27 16 CASSPYQQGAYSEAFF TGTGCCAGCAGTCCGTACCAACAGGGGGCGTACTCTGAAGCTTTCTTT
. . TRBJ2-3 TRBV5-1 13 CASSAPSTDTQYF TGCGCCAGCAGCGCCCCTAGCACAGATACGCAGTATTTT
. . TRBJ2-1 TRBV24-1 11 CATGAYNEQFF TGTGCCACCGGGGCTTACAATGAGCAGTTCTTC
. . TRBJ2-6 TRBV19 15 CATRDTNSGANVLTF TGTGCCACCCGGGACACTAACTCTGGGGCCAACGTCCTGACTTTC
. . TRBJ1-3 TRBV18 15 CASSPRAGSGNTIYF TGTGCCAGCTCACCAAGAGCGGGCTCTGGAAACACCATATATTTT
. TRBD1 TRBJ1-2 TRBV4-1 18 CASSLKFGRDSLNYGYTF TGCGCCAGCAGCCTTAAATTTGGCCGGGACAGCCTTAACTATGGCTACACCTTC
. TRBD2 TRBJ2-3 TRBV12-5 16 CASAPGGSGRSDTQYF TGTGCTAGTGCCCCCGGGGGAAGCGGGAGGTCAGATACGCAGTATTTT
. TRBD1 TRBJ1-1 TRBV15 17 CATSRGPGTGRTTEAFF TGTGCCACCAGCAGGGGCCCGGGGACAGGGAGGACCACTGAAGCTTTCTTT
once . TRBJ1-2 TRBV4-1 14 CASSQEGNRVGYTF TGCGCCAGCAGCCAAGAAGGGAACAGGGTCGGCTACACCTTC
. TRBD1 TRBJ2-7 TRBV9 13 CASAYGTGGEQYF TGTGCCAGCGCGTATGGGACAGGGGGTGAGCAGTACTTC
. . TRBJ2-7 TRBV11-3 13 CASSFSYRDEQYF TGTGCCAGCAGCTTTTCCTACAGGGACGAGCAGTACTTC
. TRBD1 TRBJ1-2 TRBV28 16 CASKTSGTGPDYGYTF TGTGCCAGCAAAACCTCCGGGACAGGGCCCGACTATGGCTACACCTTC
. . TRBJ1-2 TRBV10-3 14 CAISESEGSYGYTF TGTGCCATCAGTGAGTCGGAGGGGAGCTATGGCTACACCTTC
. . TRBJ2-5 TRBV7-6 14 CASSLQGPQETQYF TGTGCCAGCAGCCTACAGGGCCCGCAAGAGACCCAGTACTTC
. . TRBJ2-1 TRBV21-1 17 CASSPRLAGNPDNEQFF TGTGCCAGCAGCCCGCGACTAGCGGGCAACCCAGACAATGAGCAGTTCTTC
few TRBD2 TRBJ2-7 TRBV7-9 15 CASSSGLAGRYEQYF TGTGCCAGCAGCTCAGGACTAGCGGGGAGGTACGAGCAGTACTTC
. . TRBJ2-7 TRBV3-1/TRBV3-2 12 CASSPLRGEQYF TGTGCCAGCAGCCCCCTTCGGGGGGAGCAGTACTTC
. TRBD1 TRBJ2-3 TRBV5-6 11 CASSSDRVSDF TGTGCCAGCAGCTCGGACAGGGTCTCAGATTTT
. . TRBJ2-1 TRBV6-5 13 CASELSRGNEQFF TGTGCCAGCGAGTTAAGTAGGGGCAATGAGCAGTTCTTC
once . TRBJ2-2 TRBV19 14 CASSKGYGAGELFF TGTGCCAGTAGTAAGGGCTATGGAGCCGGGGAGCTGTTTTTT
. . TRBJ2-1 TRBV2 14 CASKRSGGRNEQFF TGTGCCAGCAAGCGGAGCGGAGGACGGAATGAGCAGTTCTTC
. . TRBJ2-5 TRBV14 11 CASSQYETQYF TGTGCCAGCAGCCAATATGAGACCCAGTACTTC
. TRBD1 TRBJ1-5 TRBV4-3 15 CASSQDARGNQPQHF TGCGCCAGCAGCCAAGATGCCAGGGGGAATCAGCCCCAGCATTTT
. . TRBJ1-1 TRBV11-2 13 CASSLAPNTEAFF TGTGCCAGCAGCTTAGCCCCCAACACTGAAGCTTTCTTT
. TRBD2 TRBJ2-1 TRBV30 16 CAWSALGSGIYNEQFF TGTGCCTGGAGTGCCCTAGGTAGCGGGATCTACAATGAGCAGTTCTTC
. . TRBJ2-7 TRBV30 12 CAWRTVRYEQYF TGTGCCTGGAGGACAGTACGGTACGAGCAGTACTTC
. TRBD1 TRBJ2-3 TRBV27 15 CASRLGQGIRDTQYF TGTGCCAGCAGGTTAGGACAGGGGATCAGAGATACGCAGTATTTT
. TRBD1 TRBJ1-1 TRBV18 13 CASSGQGAGEAFF TGTGCCAGCTCAGGACAGGGGGCAGGAGAAGCTTTCTTT
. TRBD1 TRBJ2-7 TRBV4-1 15 CASSQPGQASYEQYF TGCGCCAGCAGCCAACCGGGACAGGCCTCCTACGAGCAGTACTTC
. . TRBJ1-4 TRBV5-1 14 CASSPAATNEKLFF TGCGCCAGCAGCCCAGCGGCAACTAATGAAAAACTGTTTTTT